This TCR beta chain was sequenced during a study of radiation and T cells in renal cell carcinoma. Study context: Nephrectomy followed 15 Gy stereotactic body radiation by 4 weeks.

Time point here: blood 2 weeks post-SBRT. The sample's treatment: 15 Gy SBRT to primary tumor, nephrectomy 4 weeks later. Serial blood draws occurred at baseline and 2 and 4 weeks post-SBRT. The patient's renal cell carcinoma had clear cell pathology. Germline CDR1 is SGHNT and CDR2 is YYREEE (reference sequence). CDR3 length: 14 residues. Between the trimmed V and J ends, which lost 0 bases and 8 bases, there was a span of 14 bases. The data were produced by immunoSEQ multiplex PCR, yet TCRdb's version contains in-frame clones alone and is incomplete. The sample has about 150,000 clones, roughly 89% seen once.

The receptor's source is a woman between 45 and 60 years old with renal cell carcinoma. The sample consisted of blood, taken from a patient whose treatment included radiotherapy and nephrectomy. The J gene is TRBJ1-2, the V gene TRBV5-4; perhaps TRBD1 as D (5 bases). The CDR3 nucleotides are TGTGCCAGCAGCTTGGGTCAGGGTGCTGGAGGCTACACCTTC. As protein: CASSLGQGAGGYTF.